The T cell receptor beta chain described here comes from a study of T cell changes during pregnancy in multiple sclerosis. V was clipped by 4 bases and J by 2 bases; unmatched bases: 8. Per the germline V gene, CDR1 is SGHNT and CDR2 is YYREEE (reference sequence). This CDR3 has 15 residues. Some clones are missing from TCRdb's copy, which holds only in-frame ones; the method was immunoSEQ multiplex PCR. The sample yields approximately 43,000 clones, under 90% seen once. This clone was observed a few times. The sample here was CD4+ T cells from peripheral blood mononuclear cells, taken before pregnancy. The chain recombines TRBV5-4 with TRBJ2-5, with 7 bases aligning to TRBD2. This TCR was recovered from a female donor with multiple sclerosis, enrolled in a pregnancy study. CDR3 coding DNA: TGTGCCAGCAGCGAGGCACCTAGCGGACAAGAGACCCAGTACTTC. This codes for CASSEAPSGQETQYF.